One and the same sample provided the 27 T cell receptor beta chains below, sequenced in a study of blood T cell repertoires in COVID-19. Clones were sequenced by immunoSEQ multiplex PCR, and TCRdb holds only the in-frame ones, with some missing. Among 250,000 to 300,000 clones listed, roughly 90% were seen once. The sequenced material came from peripheral blood. The receptors were gathered from a woman in her 30s with COVID-19, enrolled during active disease.

The chain couples TRBV11-2 to TRBJ2-7; 7 nucleotides agree with TRBD2. In germline, CDR1 is SGHAT, CDR2 FQNNGV. Germline trimming cut 5 bases from V and 7 bases from J; bases unmatched to any gene: 8. The CDR3 loop spans 13 amino acids. Here the CDR3 reads CASSPRTSWEQYF. The CDR3 nucleotides read TGTGCCAGCAGCCCTCGGACTAGTTGGGAGCAGTACTTC.

The chain uses TRBV6-5 and TRBJ2-5, with D possibly TRBD2 on 6 matching bases. Germline V CDR1 and CDR2: MNHEY, SVGAGI. Trimming removed 6 bases at V and 9 bases at J, with 17 bases between. CDR3 length: 13 amino acids. The CDR3 nucleotides read TGTGCCAGCAGCCGGGGACTGCTCGCGCCCCAGTACTTC. Translated: CASSRGLLAPQYF.

The CDR3, as DNA: TGCGCCAGCAGACCCGGGACAGGGGGTAGCGGCTACACCTTC. Amino acid sequence: CASRPGTGGSGYTF. The rearrangement links TRBV5-1 to TRBJ1-2; 11 bases align to TRBD1. Looked up from germline, CDR1 is SGHRS and CDR2 is YFSETQ. The junction had 8 bases not matched to a gene; V was cut back by 5 bases and J by 8 bases. The CDR3 length is 14 residues.

This clone was seen once. The CDR3: CASSSPEQGFRYTF. The CDR3 DNA sequence: TGTGCCAGCAGCTCCCCGGAACAGGGCTTTCGCTACACCTTC. The genes are TRBV5-8 and TRBJ1-2; TRBD1 might be the D (6 bases). V dropped 3 bases and J dropped 9 bases, with 18 bases sitting between them. Germline values: CDR1 SGHTS, CDR2 YDEGEE. This CDR3 has 14 residues. The whole variable domain, remainder taken from reference TRBV5-8 and TRBJ1-2, is EAGVTQSPTHLIKTRGQQATLRCSPISGHTSVYWYQQALGLGLQFLLWYDEGEERNRGNFPPRFSGRQFPNYSSELNVNALELEDSALYLCASSSPEQGFRYTFGSGTRLTVV.

The chain couples TRBV29-1 to TRBJ1-5; 7 bases match TRBD1. The CDR3 contains 13 residues. Germline CDR1 reads SQVTM; CDR2 reads ANQGSEA. Trimming cost V 4 bases and J 9 bases; bases outside gene matches: 9. In nucleotides, the CDR3 is TGCAGCGTTGGGGACAGCGCTGGAAGGCCCCAGCATTTT. Protein: CSVGDSAGRPQHF. Full variable domain (rest looked up from reference TRBV29-1 and TRBJ1-5): SAVISQKPSRDICQRGTSLTIQCQVDSQVTMMFWYRQQPGQSLTLIATANQGSEATYESGFVIDKFPISRPNLTFSTLTVSNMSPEDSSIYLCSVGDSAGRPQHFGDGTRLSIL.

The J gene is TRBJ1-4, the V gene TRBV5-1; D remains unclear. This CDR3 comprises 14 residues. Per the germline V gene, CDR1 is SGHRS and CDR2 is YFSETQ. V lost 4 bases and J 6 bases, leaving 13 bases between the germline ends. CDR3 bases: TGCGCCAGCAGCCCGGGAGTCACGTATGAAAAACTGTTTTTT. Translating it yields CASSPGVTYEKLFF.

The chain uses TRBV28 and TRBJ2-1; 8 bases fit TRBD2. V lost 2 bases and J lost 8; bases outside the gene matches: 11. CDR3 length: 16 residues. The germline V gene encodes CDR1 MDHEN and CDR2 SYDVKM. CDR3 nucleotide sequence: TGTGCCAGCAGTTTAATGTCGGGAGGGCCTAAATATGAGCAGTTCTTC. This codes for CASSLMSGGPKYEQFF.

The chain employs TRBV2 and TRBJ1-5; no reliable D call. The length of the CDR3 is 14 residues. Germline V gene lookup returns CDR1 SNHLY and CDR2 FYNNEI. Trimming left V 1 base short and J 1 base short, with 5 bases between. The CDR3 protein is CASSEGRSNQPQHF. Written as DNA, the CDR3 is TGTGCCAGCAGTGAAGGGAGAAGCAATCAGCCCCAGCATTTT. The full variable domain, in which reference TRBV2 and TRBJ1-5 provide the parts outside the CDR3, is EPEVTQTPSHQVTQMGQEVILRCVPISNHLYFYWYRQILGQKVEFLVSFYNNEISEKSEIFDDQFSVERPDGSNFTLKIRSTKLEDSAMYFCASSEGRSNQPQHFGDGTRLSIL.

The chain is built from TRBV2 and TRBJ1-6, with 10 bases that match TRBD1. The length of the CDR3 is 15 residues. CDR1 is SNHLY and CDR2 is FYNNEI in the germline V gene. Trimming took 5 bases from V and 7 from J; bases not matched to a gene: 5. In nucleotides, the CDR3 is TGTGCCAGCAGTAAGCCGGGACAGGGGAATTCACCCCTCCACTTT. This sequence encodes CASSKPGQGNSPLHF.

This clone was counted a single time. The gene calls are TRBV12-5 and TRBJ1-3, with 8 bases identical to TRBD1. The CDR3 runs 15 residues. Germline-derived CDR1 and CDR2 are LGHNT and FRNRAP. J gave up 2 bases and V 6 bases, and 6 bases lay outside the gene matches. The CDR3 DNA reads as TGTGCTAGTGGCCGCCTGGACAGGGCTGGAAACACCATATATTTT. This codes for CASGRLDRAGNTIYF.

The chain joins TRBV14 to TRBJ1-1; D perhaps matches TRBD1 (5 bases). Trimming cost V 1 base and J 6 bases, with 12 bases left between them. CDR3 length equals 14 residues. The germline V gene encodes CDR1 SGHDN and CDR2 FVKESK. CDR3 loop: CASSQAGRVAEAFF. As DNA, the CDR3 is TGTGCCAGCAGCCAAGCGGGCAGGGTCGCTGAAGCTTTCTTT.

This clone was observed a handful of times. This chain uses TRBV2 with TRBJ1-2; D gene unclear. Germline-derived CDR1 and CDR2 are SNHLY and FYNNEI. V lost 3 bases and J 5 bases, leaving 4 bases between the germline ends. The CDR3 runs 11 residues. CDR3 DNA sequence: TGTGCCAGCAGTGAGACATATGGCTACACCTTC. This translates into CASSETYGYTF.

The chain is built from TRBV12-3 or TRBV12-4 and TRBJ1-2; 8 nucleotides agree with TRBD1. This CDR3 spans 13 amino acids. Trimming took 4 bases from V and 6 from J; bases not matched to a gene: 4. CDR3 protein: CASSYKQGDGYTF. The CDR3 DNA sequence: TGTGCCAGCAGTTACAAACAGGGGGATGGCTACACCTTC.

The V and J genes are TRBV29-1 and TRBJ1-2; D is possibly TRBD1 (6 bases). Germline values: CDR1 SQVTM, CDR2 ANQGSEA. The CDR3 runs to 13 residues. V shed 7 bases and J shed 2 bases, with 14 bases lying between them. CDR3 region: CSAGDGQNYGYTF. CDR3 DNA: TGCAGCGCTGGGGACGGACAGAACTATGGCTACACCTTC.

The CDR3 spells CASSRAGTSSYEQYF. Written as DNA, the CDR3 is TGTGCCAGCAGTCGAGCAGGGACAAGCTCCTACGAGCAGTACTTC. The chain joins TRBV27 to TRBJ2-7, with a tentative D call TRBD1 (6 bases). CDR3 size: 15 residues. Looked up from germline, CDR1 is MNHEY and CDR2 is SMNVEV (reference sequence). With 5 bases removed from V and 0 bases from J, the gap between germline ends came to 14 bases.

This chain connects TRBV28 to TRBJ2-7, with D perhaps TRBD1 (6 bases). The CDR3 contains 15 residues. The V end lost 2 bases, the J end lost 0 bases, and 11 bases lay between the germline ends. Per germline, CDR1 MDHEN and CDR2 SYDVKM. The CDR3 DNA follows: TGTGCCAGCAGTTTACCGGACAGAAGCTCCTACGAGCAGTACTTC. Encoded protein: CASSLPDRSSYEQYF.

CDR3 loop: CASSIQGGPYNEQFF. The DNA for the CDR3 is TGTGCCAGCAGTATCCAGGGGGGACCCTACAATGAGCAGTTCTTC. V is TRBV27 and J is TRBJ2-1; D perhaps matches TRBD1 (7 bases). CDR3 length: 15 amino acids. CDR1 MNHEY and CDR2 SMNVEV come from the germline V gene (reference sequence). Trimming left V 5 bases short and J 2 bases short, with 13 bases between.

The chain has TRBV18 and TRBJ1-4, with 7 bases identical to TRBD1. Germline loops: CDR1 KGHSH, CDR2 LQKENI. The CDR3 is made up of 17 amino acids. V shed 0 bases, J shed 3 bases, and the junction held 7 bases outside the gene matches. CDR3 sequence: CASSPPQGGKANEKLFF. The CDR3, as DNA: TGTGCCAGCTCACCACCGCAGGGGGGAAAGGCTAATGAAAAACTGTTTTTT.

The gene calls are TRBV10-3 and TRBJ2-1; the D gene is possibly TRBD2 (5 bases). CDR1 is ENHRY and CDR2 is SYGVKD in the germline V gene. Trimming pared 8 bases from V and 5 bases from J, leaving 16 bases between. This CDR3 has 14 amino acids. Here the CDR3 reads CAIEAGEADNEQFF. CDR3 DNA: TGTGCCATCGAGGCGGGCGAAGCTGACAATGAGCAGTTCTTC.

In nucleotides, the CDR3 is TGTGCCAGCAGCGACGGGACTAGCGGGAGATCCGCAGATACGCAGTATTTT. It codes for CASSDGTSGRSADTQYF. The chain is built from TRBV9 and TRBJ2-3; 14 bases are a match to TRBD2. Germline V gene data show CDR1 as SGDLS and CDR2 as YYNGEE. With V trimmed by 3 bases and J by 4 bases, 7 bases remained unmatched. The CDR3 has 17 residues.

This chain joins TRBV4-1 and TRBJ2-3; TRBD2 matches at 8 bases. Unmatched junction bases numbered 7, after V lost 4 bases and J lost 1 base. Germline CDR1 and CDR2: MGHRA and YSYEKL. CDR3 length equals 16 residues. The CDR3 loop is CASSLLGAGGTDTQYF. As DNA, the CDR3 is TGCGCCAGCAGCCTACTCGGAGCGGGGGGCACAGATACGCAGTATTTT.

The chain employs TRBV9 and TRBJ1-1; 8 nucleotides align to TRBD1. The V segment lost 4 bases and the J segment 4 bases; nucleotides outside the gene matches: 6. The germline CDR1 and CDR2 sequences are SGDLS and YYNGEE. The CDR3 runs to 14 residues. CDR3 residues: CASSLTGAPTEAFF. The CDR3 nucleotides read TGTGCCAGCAGCCTGACAGGGGCCCCCACTGAAGCTTTCTTT.

The chain has TRBV7-6 and TRBJ1-1; 9 bases are shared with TRBD1. The CDR3 has 16 residues. V dropped 5 bases and J dropped 1; count of bases not matched to a gene: 8. Germline V gives CDR1 SGHVS, CDR2 FNYEAQ. This chain's CDR3 is CASSPDQQGANTEAFF. DNA of the CDR3: TGTGCCAGCAGCCCGGACCAACAGGGGGCGAACACTGAAGCTTTCTTT.

The rearrangement joins TRBV12-3 or TRBV12-4 to TRBJ2-7; D gene ambiguous. This CDR3 spans 13 amino acids. V was cut by 6 bases and J by 1 base, with 10 bases left in between. The CDR3 bases are TGTGCCAGCAGCCCCTACAGATCCTACGAGCAGTACTTC. This sequence encodes CASSPYRSYEQYF.

The CDR3: CAWSVTGNTIYF. The CDR3 DNA reads as TGTGCCTGGAGTGTAACAGGAAACACCATATATTTT. The J gene is TRBJ1-3, the V gene TRBV30; no definite D call. Looked up from germline, CDR1 is GTSNPN and CDR2 is SVGIG (reference sequence). Trimming removed 0 bases from V and 4 bases from J, with 4 bases in between. The CDR3 is 12 amino acids.

The chain combines TRBV7-9 with TRBJ2-3; D unresolved. CDR1 and CDR2 (germline): SEHNR, FQNEAQ (reference sequence). The CDR3 has 12 residues. The ends were cut back, 5 bases at V and 8 bases at J, with 11 bases in the middle. CDR3 amino acids: CASSREERTQYF. The CDR3 DNA reads as TGTGCCAGCAGCCGCGAGGAGCGTACGCAGTATTTT.

As DNA, the CDR3 is TGCGCCAGTTCGGACAGGGGGGTCAATCAGCCCCAGCATTTT. Amino acids: CASSDRGVNQPQHF. The chain couples TRBV10-1 to TRBJ1-5, with TRBD1 matching 10 bases. CDR3 length equals 14 residues. Germline trimming cut 9 bases from V and 3 bases from J; bases unmatched to any gene: 5. Germline assignment: CDR1 WNHNN and CDR2 SYGVQD (reference sequence).